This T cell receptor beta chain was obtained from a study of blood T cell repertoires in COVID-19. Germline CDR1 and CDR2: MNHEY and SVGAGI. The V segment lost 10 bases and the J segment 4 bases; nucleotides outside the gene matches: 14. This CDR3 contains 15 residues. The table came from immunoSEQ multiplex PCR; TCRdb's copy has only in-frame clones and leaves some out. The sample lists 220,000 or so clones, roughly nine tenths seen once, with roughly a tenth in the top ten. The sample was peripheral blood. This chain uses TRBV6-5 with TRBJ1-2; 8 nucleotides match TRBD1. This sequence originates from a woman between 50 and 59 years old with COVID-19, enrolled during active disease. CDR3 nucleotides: TGTGCCACCAGGACAGGGAGCGTACTCGGCTATGGCTACACCTTC. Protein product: CATRTGSVLGYGYTF.